These 8 T cell receptor beta chains originate from one sample sequenced in a study of CXCR4 blockade with PD-1 therapy in pancreatic cancer. The method was immunoSEQ multiplex PCR; TCRdb's version includes in-frame clones alone and lacks a portion of them. Of about 6,000 clones in the sample, about 40% were seen once. The sequenced material came from tumor tissue. The receptors were sampled from a human donor with pancreatic ductal adenocarcinoma.

The CDR3: CASSQEIAGGPVEQYF. The CDR3 DNA reads as TGCGCCAGCAGCCAAGAGATAGCGGGAGGGCCAGTCGAGCAGTACTTC. The rearrangement uses TRBV4-1 and TRBJ2-7; 11 positions agree with TRBD2. CDR3 length: 16 residues. Germline V CDR1 and CDR2: MGHRA, YSYEKL. With 0 bases clipped from V and 6 bases from J, the junction kept 7 bases outside the gene matches.

The V and J genes are TRBV18 and TRBJ2-2, with D uncertain. This CDR3 is 15 amino acids long. V was pared by 0 bases and J by 3 bases, with 8 bases between. Germline-derived CDR1 and CDR2 are KGHSH and LQKENI. CDR3 sequence reads: CASSPPTVYTGELFF. The DNA for the CDR3 is TGTGCCAGCTCACCACCCACCGTCTACACCGGGGAGCTGTTTTTT.

The chain is built from TRBV12-5 and TRBJ2-1, with TRBD1 matching over 8 bases. Germline CDR1 reads LGHNT; CDR2 reads FRNRAP. V shed 5 bases, J shed 9 bases, and the junction held 6 bases outside the gene matches. The CDR3 runs 13 residues. CDR3 sequence: CASGRTGSAEQFF. CDR3 DNA: TGTGCTAGTGGTAGGACAGGGTCGGCTGAGCAGTTCTTC.

This clone was picked up many times. The chain uses TRBV9 and TRBJ2-5; weak D call: TRBD2 (5 bases). The CDR3 has 15 amino acids. Germline-derived CDR1 and CDR2 are SGDLS and YYNGEE. V lost 1 base to trimming and J lost 4 bases, with 14 bases between them. In nucleotides, the CDR3 is TGTGCCAGCAGCGTATCCCAAGGCGAGGGAGAGACCCAGTACTTC. It translates to CASSVSQGEGETQYF.

This clone appeared a few times. J is TRBJ1-1 and V is TRBV15; D possibly corresponds to TRBD1 (5 bases). V lost 0 bases, J lost 7 bases, and 12 bases lay in between. This CDR3 spans 14 amino acids. The V gene's germline CDR1 is LNHNV and CDR2 YYDKDF (reference sequence). The CDR3, as DNA: TGTGCCACCAGCAGAGACCCCCAGGGCAGTGAAGCTTTCTTT. This translates into CATSRDPQGSEAFF.

The CDR3 region has the DNA TGTGCCAGCAGCCCTTGGGAGGGCGGGTACAATGAGCAGTTCTTC. Its protein is CASSPWEGGYNEQFF. V and J are TRBV14 and TRBJ2-1, with 7 bases identical to TRBD2. The CDR3 loop spans 15 amino acids. Germline V gene sequence: CDR1 SGHDN, CDR2 FVKESK. The ends lost 4 bases at V and 4 bases at J; junction bases unmatched: 7.

This rearrangement joins TRBV5-1 to TRBJ2-3; tentative D call: TRBD1 (6 bases). Trimming removed 4 bases from V and 3 bases from J, with 24 bases in between. This CDR3 has 18 amino acids. The germline V gene has CDR1 SGHRS and CDR2 YFSETQ. The CDR3 is CASSLPWPYGGGTDTQYF. CDR3 DNA: TGCGCCAGCAGCCTCCCATGGCCTTATGGGGGCGGAACAGATACGCAGTATTTT.

A few counts support this clone. The J gene is TRBJ2-7, the V gene TRBV2; no firm D call. The V and J ends lost 0 bases and 3 bases respectively, with 3 bases between them. The CDR3 covers 12 residues. CDR1 is SNHLY and CDR2 is FYNNEI in the germline V gene. CDR3 sequence reads: CASSEAIYEQYF. For the CDR3, the DNA is TGTGCCAGCAGTGAAGCGATCTACGAGCAGTACTTC.